The 23 T cell receptor beta chains below come from one sample, sequenced in a study of cytomegalovirus exposure and HLA in healthy donors. The PCR contained 60 Vbeta and 13 Jbeta primers. Sequencing used immunoSEQ multiplex PCR; TCRdb keeps in-frame clones, though not all of them. The repertoire table contains fewer than 95,000 clones. Sequencing was carried out using PBMCs. These TCRs come from a woman between 40 and 50 years old in good health and CMV-seropositive.

The chain carries TRBV4-3 and TRBJ2-1; D gene ambiguous. CDR1 is LGHNA, CDR2 YSLEER, per germline. The CDR3 runs 13 residues. V lost 2 bases to trimming and J lost 7 bases, with 9 bases between them. CDR3 nucleotides: TGCGCCAGCAGCCAATTACTCTGGAATGAGCAGTTCTTC. Protein product: CASSQLLWNEQFF.

This sequence joins TRBV9 and TRBJ2-7; 7 bases are a match to TRBD1. The length of the CDR3 is 15 residues. CDR1 and CDR2 (germline): SGDLS, YYNGEE. V was clipped by 2 bases and J by 7 bases; unmatched bases: 12. DNA of the CDR3: TGTGCCAGCAGCGTCGACAGGGTACCCCTCTGGGAGCAGTACTTC. Its translation is CASSVDRVPLWEQYF.

The CDR3 DNA is TGTGCCTGGGGACTCAGGAATGAGCAGTTCTTC. It codes for CAWGLRNEQFF. The chain couples TRBV30 to TRBJ2-1, with a weak D call TRBD2 (5 bases). The CDR3 covers 11 residues. The ends were cut back, 5 bases at V and 7 bases at J, with 9 bases in the middle. CDR1 is GTSNPN, CDR2 SVGIG, per germline (reference sequence).

The chain combines TRBV6-4 with TRBJ2-1, with 8 bases lining up with TRBD1. This CDR3 is 14 amino acids long. The V gene end was trimmed by 5 bases and the J gene end by 5 bases; junction bases not matched to a gene: 5. Germline V gene lookup returns CDR1 MRHNA and CDR2 SNTAGT. DNA of the CDR3: TGTGCCAGCAGTCGAGACAGGGGCAACAATGAGCAGTTCTTC. Translation: CASSRDRGNNEQFF.

The rearrangement uses TRBV5-1 and TRBJ2-2; 10 bases are shared with TRBD2. The germline V gene has CDR1 SGHRS and CDR2 YFSETQ. After removal of 10 bases from V and 7 bases from J, the junction contained 16 bases not matched to a gene. CDR3 length equals 16 residues. CDR3 coding DNA: TGCGCCCTCCAGCTTGTGCTAGCGGGAGCGGGCGGGGAGCTGTTTTTT. Amino acids: CALQLVLAGAGGELFF.

The chain carries TRBV7-8 and TRBJ1-5; D unclear. Trimming took 0 bases from V and 7 from J, leaving 7 bases between them. CDR3 length equals 13 residues. In germline, CDR1 is SGHVS, CDR2 FQNEAQ. CDR3 in DNA: TGTGCCAGCAGCTTAGCTAATGTCCAGCCCCAGCATTTT. Amino acid sequence: CASSLANVQPQHF.

V gene TRBV7-2 combines with J gene TRBJ2-7, with D perhaps matching TRBD2 (6 bases). Germline CDR1 and CDR2: SGHTA and FQGNSA. V was cut by 7 bases and J by 6 bases, with 16 bases left in between. The CDR3 totals 13 residues. The DNA for the CDR3 is TGTGCCAGCACCCCCTATTCCGGGGGCGAGCAGTACTTC. It yields the protein CASTPYSGGEQYF.

V and J are TRBV6-1 and TRBJ1-1, with D perhaps matching TRBD1 (5 bases). Per the germline V gene, CDR1 is MNHNS and CDR2 is SASEGT. V dropped 3 bases and J dropped 2 bases, with 13 bases sitting between them. The CDR3 length is 15 residues. The CDR3 sequence: CASSDIRQLNTEAFF. CDR3 bases: TGTGCCAGCAGTGATATCCGACAGCTCAACACTGAAGCTTTCTTT.

The V call is TRBV27, the J call TRBJ1-6; 11 bases line up with TRBD1. Germline values: CDR1 MNHEY, CDR2 SMNVEV (reference sequence). The CDR3 is 18 residues long. V shed 4 bases, J shed 7 bases, and the junction held 12 bases outside the gene matches. CDR3 protein: CASSSTGTGGLWNSPLHF. CDR3 coding DNA: TGTGCCAGCAGTTCTACCGGGACAGGGGGACTCTGGAATTCACCCCTCCACTTT.

This clone is identified as medium-sized from frequency. An end of the junction differs from the germline gene, which may be a read error. The V gene is TRBV13, the J gene TRBJ1-2; D not certain. The germline CDR1 and CDR2 sequences are PRHDT and FYEKMQ (reference sequence). The CDR3 totals 12 residues. The CDR3 region is CASSLGSLGYTF. As DNA, the CDR3 is TGTGCCAGCAGCCTAGGGTCGCTCGGGTACACCTTC.

The chain joins TRBV2 to TRBJ1-1; unclear D gene. V lost 8 bases and J lost 0, with 10 bases in between. CDR1 SNHLY and CDR2 FYNNEI come from the germline V gene. The CDR3 has 13 residues. This CDR3 is CASEGGMNTEAFF. CDR3 DNA sequence: TGTGCCAGCGAGGGCGGCATGAACACTGAAGCTTTCTTT.

The chain uses TRBV5-5 and TRBJ1-1; D is ambiguous. The ends were cut back, 4 bases at V and 10 bases at J, with 20 bases in the middle. This CDR3 has 14 residues. The germline V gene has CDR1 SGHKS and CDR2 YYEKEE (reference sequence). CDR3 residues: CASSPLREGVVAFF. The CDR3 DNA reads as TGTGCCAGCAGCCCGCTGCGGGAAGGAGTGGTAGCTTTCTTT.

CDR3: CATTPGMREGRANEQFF. The CDR3 DNA is TGTGCCACCACCCCAGGCATGCGGGAGGGACGGGCGAATGAGCAGTTCTTC. The J gene is TRBJ2-1, the V gene TRBV15; 9 nucleotides agree with TRBD2. The CDR3 has 17 residues. J gave up 7 bases and V 7 bases, and 17 bases lay outside the gene matches. Germline V gene sequence: CDR1 LNHNV, CDR2 YYDKDF (reference sequence).

This chain connects TRBV5-1 to TRBJ2-3; 8 positions agree with TRBD2. The length of the CDR3 is 15 residues. V was clipped by 5 bases and J by 4 bases; unmatched bases: 9. Per the germline V gene, CDR1 is SGHRS and CDR2 is YFSETQ. CDR3 coding DNA: TGCGCCAGCAGGTGGACTAGCACGGGTCCAGATACGCAGTATTTT. Its protein is CASRWTSTGPDTQYF.

This clone is called medium-sized (0.01 to 0.1%) based on its frequency. The rearrangement links TRBV2 to TRBJ1-1, with 7 bases fitting TRBD1. Germline CDR1 is SNHLY and CDR2 is FYNNEI. The CDR3 has 15 residues. The trim removed 2 bases at V and 1 base at J, leaving 4 bases unmatched. CDR3: CASSETGVGNTEAFF. The CDR3 bases are TGTGCCAGCAGTGAAACAGGGGTCGGGAACACTGAAGCTTTCTTT.

The chain has TRBV5-4 and TRBJ1-4; 11 bases fit TRBD1. V shed 3 bases, J shed 7 bases, and the junction held 8 bases outside the gene matches. The CDR3 is 16 amino acids. Germline lookup yields CDR1 SGHNT and CDR2 YYREEE (reference sequence). In nucleotides, the CDR3 is TGTGCCAGCAGCTCATCCGCCGGGACAGGGGGTGAAAAACTGTTTTTT. It encodes CASSSSAGTGGEKLFF.

The chain uses TRBV7-9 and TRBJ2-6; D call uncertain. Germline CDR1 is SEHNR and CDR2 is FQNEAQ (reference sequence). Trimming left V 4 bases short and J 4 bases short, with 14 bases between. This CDR3 is built from 16 residues. CDR3 sequence reads: CASSYRSGRGANVLTF. DNA for the CDR3: TGTGCCAGCAGCTATAGATCAGGCCGGGGGGCCAACGTCCTGACTTTC.

V is TRBV7-2 and J is TRBJ1-2; D call uncertain. The CDR3 spans 15 residues. CDR1 and CDR2 from the germline V gene are SGHTA and FQGNSA. V lost 2 bases to trimming and J lost 8 bases, with 18 bases between them. CDR3 loop: CASSLNSGPQSGYTF. The DNA for the CDR3 is TGTGCCAGCAGCTTAAACAGTGGGCCCCAATCCGGCTACACCTTC.

This chain connects TRBV6-6 to TRBJ2-5, with D perhaps TRBD1 (6 bases). Germline values: CDR1 MNHNY, CDR2 SVGAGI (reference sequence). V gave up 4 bases and J gave up 2 bases, with 11 bases separating them. This CDR3 has 14 amino acids. CDR3: CASSSRDIQETQYF. CDR3 DNA sequence: TGTGCCAGCAGTTCCCGGGACATTCAAGAGACCCAGTACTTC.

CDR3 coding DNA: TGTGCCAGCAGCGGCTTCGTGCGGGAGCCTGGTGAGCAGTTCTTC. This codes for CASSGFVREPGEQFF. The chain links TRBV7-9 to TRBJ2-1, with 7 bases aligning to TRBD2. Germline V gene sequence: CDR1 SEHNR, CDR2 FQNEAQ (reference sequence). The V segment lost 5 bases and the J segment 9 bases; nucleotides outside the gene matches: 13. There are 15 residues in the CDR3. Looking up the rest from reference TRBV7-9 and TRBJ2-1 gives the full variable domain: DTGVSQNPRHKITKRGQNVTFRCDPISEHNRLYWYRQTLGQGPEFLTYFQNEAQLEKSRLLSDRFSAERPKGSFSTLEIQRTEQGDSAMYLCASSGFVREPGEQFFGPGTRLTVL.

Concerning this clone: This CDR3 fails to terminate in the conserved phenylalanine or tryptophan, so it likely reflects a read error. The DNA of the CDR3 is TGTGCCAGCAGCCCCTCACAGGGGAACACTGAAGCTTTCCTT. Its translation: CASSPSQGNTEAFL. The chain has TRBV6-4 and TRBJ1-1; possibly TRBD1 for D (6 bases). Germline values: CDR1 MRHNA, CDR2 SNTAGT. V lost 6 bases and J lost 1, with 12 bases in between. This CDR3 has 14 residues.

The chain uses TRBV5-6 and TRBJ1-2, with D hard to call. The CDR3 loop spans 12 amino acids. The V end lost 3 bases, the J end lost 5 bases, and 8 bases lay between the germline ends. Germline V gene lookup returns CDR1 SGHDT and CDR2 YYEEEE. The CDR3 sequence is CASSSGFYGYTF. The CDR3 region has the DNA TGTGCCAGCAGCTCGGGGTTTTATGGCTACACCTTC. Combining the CDR3 with reference TRBV5-6 and TRBJ1-2 gives the whole variable domain DAGVTQSPTHLIKTRGQQVTLRCSPKSGHDTVSWYQQALGQGPQFIFQYYEEEERQRGNFPDRFSGHQFPNYSSELNVNALLLGDSALYLCASSSGFYGYTFGSGTRLTVV.

CDR3 nucleotides: TGTGCCAGCAGCTTAGAGCGGGAGTCGTTTACGCAGTATTTT. The encoded protein is CASSLERESFTQYF. This sequence joins TRBV7-6 and TRBJ2-3; TRBD2 matches at 8 bases. There are 14 residues in the CDR3. Germline CDR1 and CDR2: SGHVS and FNYEAQ. V lost 1 base and J lost 8; bases outside the gene matches: 5.